Shown below are 16 T cell receptor beta chains from a single sample sequenced in a study of chemoradiotherapy in HPV16-positive cancers. The repertoire was sequenced with immunoSEQ multiplex PCR; TCRdb's copy has only in-frame clones and lacks some. The sample has approximately 6,200 clones, roughly 88% seen once. Material: blood, obtained from a patient who underwent chemoradiotherapy. The origin of the receptors is a human donor with HPV-associated anogenital cancer.

The chain couples TRBV9 to TRBJ1-6, with TRBD1 as a possible D gene (5 bases). CDR1 SGDLS and CDR2 YYNGEE come from the germline V gene. The CDR3 loop spans 14 amino acids. V was clipped by 0 bases and J by 10 bases, with 11 bases between them. CDR3 DNA sequence: TGTGCCAGCAGCGTAGACAGGCCGGAATCACCCCTCCACTTT. Translation gives CASSVDRPESPLHF.

The chain uses TRBV29-1 and TRBJ1-1, with no clear D. Germline assignment: CDR1 SQVTM and CDR2 ANQGSEA. This CDR3 region has 11 residues. Trimming stripped 0 bases from V and 10 bases from J, with 9 bases between. The CDR3 sequence: CSVEDLVGAFF. DNA for the CDR3: TGCAGCGTTGAAGATCTGGTTGGAGCTTTCTTT.

This clone has more than one count but fewer than ten. The junction departs from germline at one end; a sequencing error may be responsible. This chain links TRBV5-5 with TRBJ1-1; D call uncertain. The CDR3 sequence is 15 residues long. Germline V gene lookup returns CDR1 SGHKS and CDR2 YYEKEE (reference sequence). The CDR3 protein is CASSQDSGGYTEAFF. CDR3 sequence (DNA): TGCGCCAGCAGCCAAGACTCAGGAGGATACACTGAAGCTTTCTTT.

The chain recombines TRBV9 with TRBJ2-1; 7 nucleotides agree with TRBD1. V was clipped by 0 bases and J by 7 bases; unmatched bases: 7. CDR3 length: 15 residues. Germline lookup yields CDR1 SGDLS and CDR2 YYNGEE. CDR3 DNA: TGTGCCAGCAGCGTAGGTAAGGGGGCCAGGAATGAGCAGTTCTTC. Translated, it gives CASSVGKGARNEQFF.

This chain links TRBV7-3 with TRBJ2-5; a possible D gene is TRBD2 (6 bases). The CDR3 spans 17 residues. Germline CDR1 SGHTA, CDR2 FQGTGA. V was trimmed by 2 bases and J by 4 bases, leaving 20 bases between them. This chain's CDR3 is CASSLLGGRGSGETQYF. CDR3 in DNA: TGTGCCAGCAGCTTATTGGGGGGAAGGGGTTCGGGAGAGACCCAGTACTTC.

V usage is TRBV18 and J usage is TRBJ1-5; no firm D call. Germline CDR1 and CDR2: KGHSH and LQKENI. The CDR3 sequence is 14 residues long. Trimming pared 2 bases from V and 1 base from J, leaving 6 bases between. The CDR3, as DNA: TGTGCCAGCTCACCAGAGAAGAGCAATCAGCCCCAGCATTTT. Encoded protein: CASSPEKSNQPQHF. The whole variable domain, filled in from reference TRBV18 and TRBJ1-5, reads NAGVMQNPRHLVRRRGQEARLRCSPMKGHSHVYWYRQLPEEGLKFMVYLQKENIIDESGMPKERFSAEFPKEGPSILRIQQVVRGDSAAYFCASSPEKSNQPQHFGDGTRLSIL.

This clone turned up a few times. The chain employs TRBV4-3 and TRBJ1-5; D may be TRBD1 (5 bases). The CDR3 covers 16 residues. Germline CDR1 is LGHNA and CDR2 is YSLEER. The ends were cut back, 0 bases at V and 6 bases at J, with 15 bases in the middle. The CDR3 DNA is TGCGCCAGCAGCCAAGATATGGGGGGTGTAGGTCAGCCCCAGCATTTT. This translates into CASSQDMGGVGQPQHF.

CDR3 bases: TGTGCCATCGGGGTGTCTAATGAAAAACTGTTTTTT. Translating gives CAIGVSNEKLFF. The V gene is TRBV10-3, the J gene TRBJ1-4; D is unresolved. CDR3 length: 12 residues. V was clipped by 8 bases and J by 3 bases, with 7 bases between them. CDR1 and CDR2 (germline): ENHRY, SYGVKD.

The chain joins TRBV28 to TRBJ1-2; a weak D match, TRBD1 (6 bases). Germline-derived CDR1 and CDR2 are MDHEN and SYDVKM. This CDR3 region has 13 residues. Trimming removed 4 bases at V and 4 bases at J, with 10 bases between. CDR3 in amino acids: CASSSGGLYGYTF. For the CDR3, the DNA is TGTGCCAGCAGTTCCGGGGGCCTCTATGGCTACACCTTC.

The rearrangement links TRBV27 to TRBJ2-5, with 11 bases fitting TRBD2. The CDR3 contains 17 residues. Looked up from germline, CDR1 is MNHEY and CDR2 is SMNVEV (reference sequence). The junction had 10 bases not matched to a gene; V was cut back by 3 bases and J by 4 bases. The CDR3 region has the DNA TGTGCCAGCAGTTTTCTAGCGGGAGGAGGTTTAGGAGAGACCCAGTACTTC. Translation gives CASSFLAGGGLGETQYF.

This chain links TRBV5-1 with TRBJ1-3, with 7 nucleotides matching TRBD1. Germline V gene sequence: CDR1 SGHRS, CDR2 YFSETQ. Trimming cost V 4 bases and J 4 bases; bases outside gene matches: 8. This CDR3 spans 15 amino acids. CDR3 protein: CASSRGQDGGNTIYF. CDR3 sequence (DNA): TGCGCCAGCAGCCGCGGACAGGATGGGGGAAACACCATATATTTT.

The V call is TRBV4-3, the J call TRBJ2-1; the D gene is possibly TRBD2 (5 bases). Trimming shortened V by 4 bases and J by 4 bases, and 8 bases separated the two germline ends. This CDR3 spans 13 amino acids. CDR1 is LGHNA, CDR2 YSLEER, per germline. The CDR3 loop reads CASSPTRYNEQFF. The CDR3 DNA reads TGCGCCAGCAGCCCCACTAGATACAATGAGCAGTTCTTC.

The chain has TRBV4-3 and TRBJ1-5; TRBD1 agrees at 7 bases. The V gene end was trimmed by 0 bases and the J gene end by 3 bases; junction bases not matched to a gene: 8. This CDR3 contains 17 residues. CDR1 and CDR2 (germline): LGHNA, YSLEER. The CDR3 DNA sequence: TGCGCCAGCAGCCAAGATCGTTACAGGGGATTCAATCAGCCCCAGCATTTT. Translated, it gives CASSQDRYRGFNQPQHF.

The rearrangement joins TRBV19 to TRBJ2-3, with 13 bases lining up with TRBD2. V gave up 1 base and J gave up 4 bases; unmatched junction bases: 2. The germline V gene has CDR1 LNHDA and CDR2 SQIVND (reference sequence). The length of the CDR3 is 16 residues. Here the CDR3 DNA reads TGTGCCAGTAGTATAGGTGGACTAGCGGGGGCAGATACGCAGTATTTT. Translated, it gives CASSIGGLAGADTQYF.

V and J are TRBV5-4 and TRBJ2-3; TRBD2 is a possible D gene (6 bases). Germline V gene sequence: CDR1 SGHNT, CDR2 YYREEE (reference sequence). This CDR3 contains 15 residues. Trimming took 4 bases from V and 0 from J, leaving 12 bases between them. In DNA form, the CDR3 reads TGTGCCAGCAGCATACTAGCCTCTAGCACAGATACGCAGTATTTT. Its protein is CASSILASSTDTQYF.

The rearrangement links TRBV6-5 to TRBJ2-7, with D perhaps TRBD2 (5 bases). V lost 0 bases and J 2 bases, leaving 14 bases between the germline ends. The germline CDR1 and CDR2 sequences are MNHEY and SVGAGI. The CDR3 loop spans 16 amino acids. The CDR3 here is CASSYSPPPGTYEQYF. In nucleotides, the CDR3 is TGTGCCAGCAGTTACTCGCCACCGCCCGGGACCTACGAGCAGTACTTC.